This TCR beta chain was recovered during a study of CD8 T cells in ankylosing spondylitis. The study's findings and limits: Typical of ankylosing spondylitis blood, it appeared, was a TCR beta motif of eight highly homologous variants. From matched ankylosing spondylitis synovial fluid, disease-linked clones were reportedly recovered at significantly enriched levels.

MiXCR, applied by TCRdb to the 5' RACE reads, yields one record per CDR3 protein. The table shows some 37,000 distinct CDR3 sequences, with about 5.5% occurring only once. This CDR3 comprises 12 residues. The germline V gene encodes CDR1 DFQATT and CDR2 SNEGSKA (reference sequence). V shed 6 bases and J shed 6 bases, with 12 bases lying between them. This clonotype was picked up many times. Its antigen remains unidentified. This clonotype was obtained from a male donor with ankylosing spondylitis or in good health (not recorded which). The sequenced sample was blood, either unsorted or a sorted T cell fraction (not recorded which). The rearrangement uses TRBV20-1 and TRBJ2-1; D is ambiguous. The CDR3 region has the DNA TGCAGTGCCTCATCTCTCCCCAATGAGCAGTTCTTC. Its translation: CSASSLPNEQFF.